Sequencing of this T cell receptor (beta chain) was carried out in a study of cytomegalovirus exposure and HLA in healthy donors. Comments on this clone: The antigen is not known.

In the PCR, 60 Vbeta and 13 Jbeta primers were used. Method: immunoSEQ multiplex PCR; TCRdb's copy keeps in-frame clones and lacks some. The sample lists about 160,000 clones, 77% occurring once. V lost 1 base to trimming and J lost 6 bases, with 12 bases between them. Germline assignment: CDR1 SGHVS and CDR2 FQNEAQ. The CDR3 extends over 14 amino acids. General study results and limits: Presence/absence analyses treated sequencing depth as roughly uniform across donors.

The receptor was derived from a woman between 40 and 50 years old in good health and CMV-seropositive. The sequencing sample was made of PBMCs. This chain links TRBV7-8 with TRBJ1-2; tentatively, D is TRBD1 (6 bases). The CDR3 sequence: CASSLVRGRDGYTF. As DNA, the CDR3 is TGTGCCAGCAGCTTAGTGAGGGGGAGGGATGGCTACACCTTC.